This is a list of T cell receptor beta chains from one sample in a study of early T cells in non-severe SARS-CoV-2 infection. One entry per CDR3 protein results from TCRdb running MiXCR on the 5' RACE reads. The sample includes about 30,000 distinct CDR3 sequences, 5% to 6.5% of them seen just once. The sample comprised whole blood. The receptor set was obtained from an adult who was a healthcare worker with PCR-confirmed SARS-CoV-2 infection or an uninfected control (not recorded which). The CDR3 runs from the conserved cysteine through the conserved F or W. A D gene is named only where the DNA matches it firmly. Clone size is stated in some rows and not others, as once, few, many or a class when expanded.

.	TRBV29-1	TRBJ2-3	many	TGCAGCGTGGCCAGCACAGATACGCAGTATTTT	CSVASTDTQYF
TRBD2	TRBV7-2	TRBJ2-1	.	TGTGCCAGCAGCTCTGGACTAGCGGGAGGGAATGAGCAGTTCTTC	CASSSGLAGGNEQFF
.	TRBV21-1	TRBJ2-1	.	TGTGCCAGCAGCAAAGTCCCGCGGGTGGCACATGAGCAGTTCTTC	CASSKVPRVAHEQFF
.	TRBV5-1	TRBJ1-4	few	TGCGCCAGCAGCGGGGACAAGAATGAAAAACTGTTTTTT	CASSGDKNEKLFF
TRBD2	TRBV5-5	TRBJ2-5	few	TGTGCCAGCAGCCACGGGACTAGCGGACAAGAGACCCAGTACTTC	CASSHGTSGQETQYF
TRBD2	TRBV6-2/TRBV6-3	TRBJ2-1	.	TGTGCCAGCAGCCCCGGGACTAGCGGGAGGATTGAGCAGTTCTTC	CASSPGTSGRIEQFF
.	TRBV6-1	TRBJ2-7	many	TGTGCCAGCAGTGAAGGGGACACCTACGAGCAGTACTTC	CASSEGDTYEQYF
.	TRBV3-1	TRBJ2-7	many	TGTGCCAGCAGCCAAGGCTTATCCTCCTACGAGCAGTACTTC	CASSQGLSSYEQYF
TRBD1	TRBV4-3	TRBJ2-7	.	TGCGCCAGCAGCCAAGACAGGGGGAACTACGAGCAGTACTTC	CASSQDRGNYEQYF
.	TRBV13	TRBJ2-1	.	TGTGCCAGCAGTTTAAGACAGGGAGGTTACAATGAGCAGTTCTTC	CASSLRQGGYNEQFF
.	TRBV11-2	TRBJ1-6	.	TGTGCCAGCAGCTTAATAGGAAGGGCGTTGGATTCACCCCTCCACTTT	CASSLIGRALDSPLHF
TRBD2	TRBV4-1	TRBJ2-7	.	TGCGCCAGCAGCCAAGCTCTCCTAGCGGGAAGTGAGTACGAGCAGTACTTC	CASSQALLAGSEYEQYF
.	TRBV4-2	TRBJ1-2	many	TGTGCCAGCAGCCAACCGGCCCTTGACGGCTATGGCTACACCTTC	CASSQPALDGYGYTF
TRBD2	TRBV7-6	TRBJ2-3	many	TGTGCCAGCAGCAATACCGGGACTAGAATGGATACGCAGTATTTT	CASSNTGTRMDTQYF
.	TRBV5-8	TRBJ2-2	few	TGTGCCAGCAGCTCAGGGCGCGCGAACACCGGGGAGCTGTTTTTT	CASSSGRANTGELFF
.	TRBV11-2	TRBJ2-3	many	TGTGCCAGCAGCTTAGAGCGAGCCCCGGGGTACGCAGATACGCAGTATTTT	CASSLERAPGYADTQYF
TRBD2	TRBV7-2	TRBJ2-7	few	TGTGCCAGCAGCCCTCGGACTAGTCGGGGTTACGAGCAGTACTTC	CASSPRTSRGYEQYF
.	TRBV6-2/TRBV6-3	TRBJ2-7	.	TGTGCCAGCACCCGACAGGACTACGAGCAGTACTTC	CASTRQDYEQYF
.	TRBV7-2	TRBJ2-7	many	TGTGCCAGCAGCTCCACAGGGAATCCAACCTACGAGCAGTACTTC	CASSSTGNPTYEQYF
.	TRBV7-9	TRBJ2-4	.	TGTGCCAGCAGCTCGGGCAGTATAGCCAAAAACATTCAGTACTTC	CASSSGSIAKNIQYF
.	TRBV28	TRBJ1-4	.	TGTGCCAGCAGTTCGGCGGACGGTGAAAAACTGTTTTTT	CASSSADGEKLFF
TRBD2	TRBV10-2	TRBJ2-1	many	TGCGCCAGCAGTGATACAGCGGGAGACAATGAGCAGTTCTTC	CASSDTAGDNEQFF
.	TRBV5-1	TRBJ2-1	.	TGCGCCAGCAGCTTGGCCCCGACGGGGAATGAGCAGTTCTTC	CASSLAPTGNEQFF
.	TRBV19	TRBJ2-3	few	TGTGCCAGTAGTATCACAGTCACAGATACGCAGTATTTT	CASSITVTDTQYF
.	TRBV9	TRBJ2-3	many	TGTGCCAGCAGCGCCTCAGATACGCAGTATTTT	CASSASDTQYF
.	TRBV28	TRBJ1-2	.	TGTGCCAGCAGTTACGTGACCCAATATGGCTACACCTTC	CASSYVTQYGYTF
.	TRBV4-1	TRBJ2-7	few	TGCGCCAGCAGCCTACGGGACACGACCTACGAGCAGTACTTC	CASSLRDTTYEQYF
.	TRBV7-8	TRBJ1-1	few	TGTGCCAGCAGCCAGGACACTGAAGCTTTCTTT	CASSQDTEAFF
.	TRBV28	TRBJ2-7	many	TGTGCCAGCAGTTTATTGGGGGTGGACAGCTCCTACGAGCAGTACTTC	CASSLLGVDSSYEQYF
TRBD2	TRBV24-1	TRBJ2-5	many	TGTGCCACCAGTCTTACGGGAGGGTCCGGAGAGACCCAGTACTTC	CATSLTGGSGETQYF
TRBD2	TRBV6-5	TRBJ2-1	.	TGTGCCAGCAGTTACTCGACTAGCGGGAGGGTCAATGAGCAGTTCTTC	CASSYSTSGRVNEQFF
TRBD2	TRBV6-4	TRBJ2-2	many	TGTGCCAGCTCTGGTTTAGCGGGGGCGAACACCGGGGAGCTGTTTTTT	CASSGLAGANTGELFF
.	TRBV3-1	TRBJ2-7	many	TGTGCCAGCGGGAGTCAATCGTCGGACGAGCAGTACTTC	CASGSQSSDEQYF
TRBD1	TRBV4-2	TRBJ2-3	many	TGTGCCAGCAGCTACCCCCGAACGGACAGGGTGACAGATACGCAGTATTTT	CASSYPRTDRVTDTQYF
.	TRBV7-9	TRBJ2-2	few	TGTGCCAGCAGCCCCCTAGCGAACACCGGGGAGCTGTTTTTT	CASSPLANTGELFF
.	TRBV3-1	TRBJ1-1	few	TGTGCCAGCAGCCAAGTCCTCGCCGTCAACACTGAAGCTTTCTTT	CASSQVLAVNTEAFF
TRBD2	TRBV20-1	TRBJ2-1	few	TGCAGTGCTAGATCAATCACTAGCGGGAGGAAGAATGAGCAGTTCTTC	CSARSITSGRKNEQFF
.	TRBV7-2	TRBJ1-2	many	TGTGCCAGCAGCTCTTACAGCAATCTTAACTATGGCTACACCTTC	CASSSYSNLNYGYTF
TRBD1	TRBV28	TRBJ1-4	.	TGTGCCAGCAGTCGAACAGGGGGCGGGGAAAAACTGTTTTTT	CASSRTGGGEKLFF
TRBD2	TRBV7-2	TRBJ2-1	many	TGTGCCAGCAGCCCCGGGGGGGGGACTTACAATGAGCAGTTCTTC	CASSPGGGTYNEQFF
TRBD2	TRBV29-1	TRBJ2-1	.	TGCAGCGCTGGAAGCGGGGAGATCAATGAGCAGTTCTTC	CSAGSGEINEQFF
.	TRBV29-1	TRBJ2-6	many	TGCAGCGTTGAGTCTGGGCTCGGGGCCAACGTCCTGACTTTC	CSVESGLGANVLTF
TRBD1	TRBV4-3	TRBJ1-2	many	TGCGCCAGCAGCCAAGAGGCAGGGGGATTTAACTATGGCTACACCTTC	CASSQEAGGFNYGYTF
.	TRBV20-1	TRBJ1-5	many	TGCAGTGCTAGACAACCGGGGACCAATCAGCCCCAGCATTTT	CSARQPGTNQPQHF
TRBD2	TRBV4-3	TRBJ2-3	.	TGCGCCAGCGGCTCCGGGGGACTAGCGGGAGCGGCAGATACGCAGTATTTT	CASGSGGLAGAADTQYF
TRBD1	TRBV6-6	TRBJ2-3	many	TGTGCCAGCAGGTTACAGGGGGCCAGCACAGATACGCAGTATTTT	CASRLQGASTDTQYF
.	TRBV6-5	TRBJ2-7	few	TGTGCCAGCAGTTACTACAAACTCGCTGGCGAGCAGTACTTC	CASSYYKLAGEQYF
.	TRBV13	TRBJ2-5	many	TGTGCCAGCAGCTCCCGGTCCTGGGACGGGGGAGGCGAGACCCAGTACTTC	CASSSRSWDGGGETQYF
TRBD1	TRBV20-1	TRBJ1-6	many	TGCAGTGCTCAGGACAGGGTCGGATCACCCCTCCACTTT	CSAQDRVGSPLHF
.	TRBV6-2/TRBV6-3	TRBJ1-2	many	TGTGCCAGCAGTTACCGTGACAACTATGGCTACACCTTC	CASSYRDNYGYTF
.	TRBV27	TRBJ2-7	many	TGTGCCAGCAGTCTCTCGGGGAGGACCGACTACGAGCAGTACTTC	CASSLSGRTDYEQYF
TRBD1	TRBV6-2/TRBV6-3	TRBJ2-7	few	TGTGCCAGCAGTCCGGGACAGGGGCTTGGCAGCTCCTACGAGCAGTACTTC	CASSPGQGLGSSYEQYF
.	TRBV4-1	TRBJ2-7	many	TGCGCCAGCAGCCAAGATCTGGGGGCCGGCTACGAGCAGTACTTC	CASSQDLGAGYEQYF
.	TRBV29-1	TRBJ2-1	.	TGCAGCGTTGCGGGTCGGGCAGGGGCGGGCAATGAGCAGTTCTTC	CSVAGRAGAGNEQFF
.	TRBV3-1	TRBJ2-2	few	TGTGCCAGCAGCCAAGAAAGGACCGCCGAATTGGAGCTGTTTTTT	CASSQERTAELELFF